The 17 T cell receptor beta chains presented below share a single source sample, sequenced in a study of blood T cell repertoires in COVID-19. The protocol was immunoSEQ multiplex PCR, while the TCRdb copy is restricted to in-frame clones and leaves out a portion. The sample has 30,000 to 40,000 clones; 80% to 95% are singletons. Specimen: peripheral blood. Receptors originate from an elderly woman with acute or convalescent COVID-19.

The chain joins TRBV3-1 (or the pseudogene TRBV3-2) to TRBJ2-1; TRBD2 aligns across 8 bases. In germline, CDR1 is LGHDT, CDR2 YNNKEL (reference sequence). This CDR3 is built from 17 residues. J was trimmed by 4 bases and V by 4 bases; bases with no gene match: 12. DNA for the CDR3: TGTGCCAGCAGCCCCTCCTCGGGCGGGGGGAAGTACAATGAGCAGTTCTTC. This encodes CASSPSSGGGKYNEQFF.

The rearrangement links TRBV12-3 or TRBV12-4 to TRBJ2-7, with 7 bases matching TRBD1. V was pared by 6 bases and J by 3 bases, with 2 bases of the junction left unmatched. There are 12 residues in the CDR3. CDR3 region: CASRGTDYEQYF. As DNA, the CDR3 is TGTGCCAGCAGGGGGACAGACTACGAGCAGTACTTC.

This clone was observed a few times. The chain uses TRBV12-5 and TRBJ1-5; unclear D gene. Germline lookup yields CDR1 LGHNT and CDR2 FRNRAP. This CDR3 has 14 residues. V lost 4 bases to trimming and J lost 0 bases, with 7 bases between them. The CDR3 sequence: CASGSSYSNQPQHF. The CDR3 coding sequence is TGTGCTAGTGGTTCCTCTTATAGCAATCAGCCCCAGCATTTT.

This chain links TRBV7-2 with TRBJ2-7, with 8 bases aligning to TRBD2. Germline lookup yields CDR1 SGHTA and CDR2 FQGNSA. V shed 1 base, J shed 3 bases, and the junction held 5 bases outside the gene matches. The CDR3 has 15 amino acids. As DNA, the CDR3 is TGTGCCAGCAGCTTAGAAGGCGGGGGGTACTACGAGCAGTACTTC. Translated, it gives CASSLEGGGYYEQYF. Variable domain in full (rest from reference TRBV7-2 and TRBJ2-7): GAGVSQSPSNKVTEKGKDVELRCDPISGHTALYWYRQSLGQGLEFLIYFQGNSAPDKSGLPSDRFSAERTGGSVSTLTIQRTQQEDSAVYLCASSLEGGGYYEQYFGPGTRLTVT.

V and J are TRBV3-1 (or the pseudogene TRBV3-2) and TRBJ2-5; D is unresolved. Trimming removed 0 bases at V and 3 bases at J, with 5 bases between. CDR1 and CDR2 (germline): LGHDT, YNNKEL (reference sequence). The CDR3 is 13 residues long. CDR3 residues: CASSQDQKETQYF. For the CDR3, the DNA is TGTGCCAGCAGCCAAGATCAGAAAGAGACCCAGTACTTC.

The chain links TRBV6-4 to TRBJ1-1; D unresolved. The CDR3 contains 13 residues. With 3 bases removed from V and 4 bases from J, the gap between germline ends came to 9 bases. Germline V gene lookup returns CDR1 MRHNA and CDR2 SNTAGT. CDR3 residues: CASSEGSGTEAFF. The CDR3 DNA sequence: TGTGCCAGCAGTGAGGGTAGCGGCACTGAAGCTTTCTTT.

V usage is TRBV2 and J usage is TRBJ1-2, with 7 nucleotides matching TRBD1. The CDR3 has 13 amino acids. Germline V CDR1 and CDR2: SNHLY, FYNNEI. The junction had 2 bases not matched to a gene; V was cut back by 4 bases and J by 3 bases. CDR3 amino acids: CASSVGTDYGYTF. CDR3 bases: TGTGCCAGCAGTGTGGGGACAGACTATGGCTACACCTTC. Looking up the rest from reference TRBV2 and TRBJ1-2 gives the full variable domain: EPEVTQTPSHQVTQMGQEVILRCVPISNHLYFYWYRQILGQKVEFLVSFYNNEISEKSEIFDDQFSVERPDGSNFTLKIRSTKLEDSAMYFCASSVGTDYGYTFGSGTRLTVV.

The rearrangement joins TRBV12-5 to TRBJ2-1; D is unresolved. The CDR3 sequence is 11 residues long. V was clipped by 4 bases and J by 4 bases, with 2 bases between them. From germline, CDR1 is LGHNT and CDR2 FRNRAP. The CDR3: CASGSYNEQFF. CDR3 DNA: TGTGCTAGTGGTTCGTACAATGAGCAGTTCTTC.

This clone has just one count. This chain connects TRBV4-3 to TRBJ1-2; 8 bases match TRBD1. From germline, CDR1 is LGHNA and CDR2 YSLEER. J lost 7 bases, V lost 4 bases, and 8 bases had no gene match. This CDR3 contains 14 residues. CDR3 sequence: CASSRETGGFGYTF. The CDR3 DNA follows: TGCGCCAGCAGCCGGGAAACAGGGGGTTTTGGCTACACCTTC.

Here the CDR3 DNA reads TGCGCCAGCAGTTTTATGGGGGCAGCTAGCACAGATACGCAGTATTTT. As protein: CASSFMGAASTDTQYF. The chain recombines TRBV10-2 with TRBJ2-3, with a tentative D call TRBD1 (6 bases). V lost 5 bases and J 0 bases, leaving 15 bases between the germline ends. This CDR3 has 16 amino acids. Germline V gene data show CDR1 as WSHSY and CDR2 as SAAADI.

The V call is TRBV5-8, the J call TRBJ1-2, with TRBD1 as a possible D gene (5 bases). This CDR3 spans 15 amino acids. Germline CDR1 and CDR2: SGHTS and YDEGEE. Deletions cut 2 bases from V and 0 bases from J, with 11 bases between. CDR3 sequence (DNA): TGTGCCAGCAGCTTATGGCAGGGCACTAACTATGGCTACACCTTC. This codes for CASSLWQGTNYGYTF. The full variable domain, its missing parts supplied by reference TRBV5-8 and TRBJ1-2, is EAGVTQSPTHLIKTRGQQATLRCSPISGHTSVYWYQQALGLGLQFLLWYDEGEERNRGNFPPRFSGRQFPNYSSELNVNALELEDSALYLCASSLWQGTNYGYTFGSGTRLTVV.

V is TRBV7-9 and J is TRBJ1-5; D is unclear. With 4 bases removed from V and 5 bases from J, the gap between germline ends came to 9 bases. The CDR3 length is 13 residues. Germline CDR1 is SEHNR and CDR2 is FQNEAQ (reference sequence). For the CDR3, the DNA is TGTGCCAGCAGCTCTATGATCGATCAGCCCCAGCATTTT. Residues: CASSSMIDQPQHF. The complete variable domain, with remaining parts taken from reference TRBV7-9 and TRBJ1-5, reads DTGVSQNPRHKITKRGQNVTFRCDPISEHNRLYWYRQTLGQGPEFLTYFQNEAQLEKSRLLSDRFSAERPKGSFSTLEIQRTEQGDSAMYLCASSSMIDQPQHFGDGTRLSIL.

This chain uses TRBV5-4 with TRBJ2-6, with D possibly TRBD1 on 5 matching bases. Germline CDR1 reads SGHNT; CDR2 reads YYREEE (reference sequence). The germline V and J ends were trimmed by 1 base and 0 bases, with 20 bases remaining between them. The CDR3 has 20 residues. CDR3 nucleotide sequence: TGTGCCAGCAGCTTGTTCTCTGGCAGGGCTGCTTTCTCTGGGGCCAACGTCCTGACTTTC. Translating it yields CASSLFSGRAAFSGANVLTF.

The chain combines TRBV7-6 with TRBJ2-1, with D unclear. CDR3 length equals 15 residues. The V and J ends lost 4 bases and 5 bases respectively, with 15 bases between them. Germline assignment: CDR1 SGHVS and CDR2 FNYEAQ. The CDR3 protein is CASSSLGQTNNEQFF. Here the CDR3 DNA reads TGTGCCAGCAGCTCGTTGGGCCAGACAAACAATGAGCAGTTCTTC. Full variable domain (rest looked up from reference TRBV7-6 and TRBJ2-1): GAGVSQSPRYKVTKRGQDVALRCDPISGHVSLYWYRQALGQGPEFLTYFNYEAQQDKSGLPNDRFSAERPEGSISTLTIQRTEQRDSAMYRCASSSLGQTNNEQFFGPGTRLTVL.

The chain joins TRBV30 to TRBJ1-3; 7 bases are shared with TRBD1. Germline loops: CDR1 GTSNPN, CDR2 SVGIG (reference sequence). The CDR3 sequence is 16 residues long. The V and J ends lost 0 bases and 4 bases, in that order; junction bases with no gene match: 9. CDR3 nucleotides: TGTGCCTGGAGTGTATTGGCAGGGGGAATGGGAAACACCATATATTTT. This translates into CAWSVLAGGMGNTIYF.

This chain connects TRBV5-1 to TRBJ2-6; 7 bases are shared with TRBD1. Germline lookup yields CDR1 SGHRS and CDR2 YFSETQ. The CDR3 spans 17 residues. Trimming took 0 bases from V and 1 from J; bases not matched to a gene: 4. The CDR3 spells CASSLADRASGANVLTF. The CDR3 DNA follows: TGCGCCAGCAGCTTGGCCGACAGGGCTTCTGGGGCCAACGTCCTGACTTTC.

The genes are TRBV6-5 and TRBJ2-7; a weak D match, TRBD1 (5 bases). Looked up from germline, CDR1 is MNHEY and CDR2 is SVGAGI. The CDR3 loop spans 15 amino acids. V gave up 6 bases and J gave up 4 bases, with 19 bases separating them. The CDR3 nucleotides read TGTGCCAGCAGGAGGAGAGCGACAGAACGGTACGAGCAGTACTTC. Translating gives CASRRRATERYEQYF.